This record concerns one TCR beta chain sequence. The CDR3 sequence is 15 residues long. The germline V gene encodes CDR1 SEHNR and CDR2 FQNEAQ (reference sequence). Generated by immunoSEQ multiplex PCR, the TCRdb table keeps only in-frame clones and is missing some. The sample comprises under 65,000 clones, about 95% of which are singletons, and around 2.5% rests with the top ten. This sample stems from a study of T cell changes during pregnancy in multiple sclerosis. The sequencing here drew on CD8+ T cells from peripheral blood mononuclear cells, taken after pregnancy. The clonotype was recovered from a female donor with multiple sclerosis, enrolled in a pregnancy study. This sequence joins TRBV7-9 and TRBJ2-5; perhaps TRBD1 as D (6 bases). With the DNA end fitting TRBJ2-7 better, the J assignment may be wrong. DNA for the CDR3: TGTGCCAGCAGCTCATCAGGGGCACGGTCCTACGAGCAGTACTTC. Its protein is CASSSSGARSYEQYF.